This TCR beta chain stems from a study of blood T cell repertoires in COVID-19 (TCRdb year 2020). Looking at the study overall: Samples covering the acute and convalescent phases of COVID-19 were provided by collaborators in the United States, Italy and Spain. The material from the prospective study consisted of cDNA or gDNA derived from T cells, B-cell-depleted T cells, or PBMCs. The dataset comprised deeply sampled blood TCRbeta repertoires from subjects exposed to, actively infected with, or recovered from COVID-19. The repertoires were made available in a free public database intended to serve as a resource for research on the immune response to SARS-CoV-2. The samples were drawn from two sources: the first 160 participants of the ongoing ImmuneRACE study, and over 1,000 subjects contributed by 6 global collaborators. The sample metadata nearly always contained a de-identified subject ID, COVID-19 status, age in years and sex. Where available, HLA class I and class II types were obtained from metadata supplied by the sample provider rather than from assay-based typing. What the research found in general, with its limitations: Clinical and demographic metadata were provided uncurated, with the amount varying by source and participant.

One collaborating source in Seattle enrolled patients while the patients were actively infected and followed the patients over time throughout the course of disease. Each collaborating institution followed its own protocols to collect whole blood in K2EDTA tubes. Collaborator samples were shipped for TCRbeta analysis as frozen whole blood, isolated PBMCs, or DNA extracted from either sample type. Looking up the germline V gene (reference sequence) yields CDR1 LNHDA and CDR2 SQIVND. Cut back by 5 bases and 3 bases, the V and J ends lie 16 bases apart. The CDR3 has 15 amino acids, counting the end cysteine and phenylalanine. Only the CDR3 DNA is retained, 45 bases long and in frame from the first base. For this clone: The antigen it binds to is not known. Base quality data are lacking; no much larger clone is found one base away.

The immunoSEQ Assay, a bias-controlled multiplex PCR, was used to amplify TCRbeta CDR3 regions from genomic DNA. The paper's data handling went like this. The number of nucleated cells in each sample was estimated from the amplification of reference gene primers within the assay. To quantify the absolute abundance of each unique TCRbeta CDR3 rearrangement, sequence reads were collapsed and filtered. For each sample, productive Simpson clonality was calculated as the square root of Simpson's diversity index over productive rearrangements. TCRdb retrieved this table from immuneACCESS and kept in-frame rearrangements only. Not all clones are present; in checked studies, unresolved V genes account for under half, and no reason is known for the remainder. V and J calls and clone size come straight from that table; D and trimming were deduced from the DNA. This sample comprises roughly 380,000 clones, approximately 91% of them detected only once. In total, the top ten clones hold around 1.5% of the sample.

This receptor was identified in a woman aged 40 to 49 with COVID-19, enrolled during active disease. The sequence is built from TRBV19 and TRBJ1-1; perhaps TRBD1 is the D gene, with 6 bases matching. The sequenced material came from peripheral blood. In nucleotides, the sequence is TGTGCCAGTAGTTTCGCCAGGGGCTGGGACACTGAAGCTTTCTTT. This codes for CASSFARGWDTEAFF. The full variable domain, with segments outside the CDR3 supplied by the reference TRBV19 and TRBJ1-1 proteins, appears as DGGITQSPKYLFRKEGQNVTLSCEQNLNHDAMYWYRQDPGQGLRLIYYSQIVNDFQKGDIAEGYSVSREKKESFPLTVTSAQKNPTAFYLCASSFARGWDTEAFFGQGTRLTVV.